This T cell receptor beta chain emerged from a study of regulatory T cells in long-lasting Graves disease. Investigators prepared the TCR beta libraries by applying iRepertoire HTBI primers and Arm-PCR of CDR3 regions. TCRdb re-analysed the multiplex PCR reads in MiXCR, keeping a single row per CDR3 protein. There are 240,000 or so distinct CDR3 sequences in the sample; over 20% occur only once, and over 11% lies in the top ten. Whole-study findings and limits: Graves' patients with persistent disease showed TCR diversity lower than patients newly diagnosed. Clonotypes that were public and shared totalled fewer than 3,500 in persistent patients versus 750 to 1,000 in new patients.

Comments on this clonotype: Its antigen is currently unknown. A read error likely explains this, since a far larger clone differs by one base.

Time point meaning: newly diagnosed GD, antithyroid drugs for less than 3 months. From PBMCs, RNA was extracted and then used to make the TCR library. This CDR3 is 14 amino acids long. Germline CDR1 is SGHTA and CDR2 is FQGTGA. Germline trimming cut 4 bases from V and 5 bases from J; bases unmatched to any gene: 4. The gene calls are TRBV7-3 and TRBJ2-2, with 7 positions matching TRBD1. The origin of this receptor is a female donor with Graves disease. The sequencing used peripheral blood mononuclear cells (PBMCs), collected at new diagnosis, from a patient treated with antithyroid drugs. CDR3 region: CASSWGQRTGELFF. Written as DNA, the CDR3 is TGTGCCAGCAGCTGGGGACAGAGGACCGGGGAGCTGTTTTTT.